A single sample gave rise to the 20 T cell receptor beta chains below, sequenced in a study of T cells in Graves' hyperthyroidism and ophthalmopathy. Amplified regions were TCR beta CDR3 sequences from RNA transcripts. Using the HTBI primer set, a first-round RT-PCR was run on the TCR CDR3. TCRdb analysed the multiplex PCR reads with MiXCR anew, one entry per CDR3 protein. Of more than 550,000 distinct CDR3 sequences in the sample, 45% were seen once. Sequences were obtained from peripheral blood or thyroid tissue (not recorded which). The receptors derive from an adult man with Graves' disease, either hyperthyroidism or ophthalmopathy (not recorded which).

Worth noting for this clonotype: This sequence may be a read error, since a much larger clone differs from it by one base. The gene calls are TRBV24-1 and TRBJ2-7, with a possible D match to TRBD2 (5 bases). Germline assignment: CDR1 KGHDR and CDR2 SFDVKD. The CDR3 loop spans 17 amino acids. Trimming shortened V by 3 bases and J by 4 bases, and 21 bases separated the two germline ends. CDR3 nucleotides: TGTGCCACCAGTGATGCCCTGGGGTTCGGGGAGCCGTACGAGCAGTACTTC. It specifies CATSDALGFGEPYEQYF.

The V gene is TRBV9, the J gene TRBJ1-1, with 7 nucleotides matching TRBD1. V lost 0 bases, J lost 4 bases, and 3 bases stayed unmatched. CDR1 and CDR2 (germline): SGDLS, YYNGEE. CDR3 size: 14 residues. CDR3 protein: CASSVVAGGTEAFF. Here the CDR3 DNA reads TGTGCCAGCAGCGTAGTGGCAGGGGGCACTGAAGCTTTCTTT.

This clonotype was recorded a few times. The V call is TRBV7-9, the J call TRBJ2-7; TRBD1 aligns across 10 bases. This CDR3 has 15 amino acids. Germline loops: CDR1 SEHNR, CDR2 FQNEAQ (reference sequence). The ends lost 1 base at V and 3 bases at J; junction bases unmatched: 3. CDR3 nucleotides: TGTGCCAGCAGCTTAGGAGGGACAGGGGACTACGAGCAGTACTTC. Protein product: CASSLGGTGDYEQYF.

This clonotype was observed once. This sequence may be a read error, since a much larger clone differs from it by one base. V usage is TRBV7-9 and J usage is TRBJ2-7, with TRBD1 matching 10 bases. Germline CDR1 reads SEHNR; CDR2 reads FQNEAQ (reference sequence). The CDR3 totals 14 residues. Trimming cost V 6 bases and J 2 bases; bases outside gene matches: 4. The CDR3, as DNA: TGTGCCAGCAGAGTCGGGACAGGGGCCTACGAGCAGTACTTC. Protein: CASRVGTGAYEQYF.

The chain has TRBV9 and TRBJ1-4, with D unclear. Trimming pared 3 bases from V and 8 bases from J, leaving 20 bases between. In germline, CDR1 is SGDLS, CDR2 YYNGEE. The CDR3 has 16 residues. CDR3 coding DNA: TGTGCCAGCAGCGACTCTGTTGGGGTATCTGGGGAAAAACTGTTTTTT. Its protein is CASSDSVGVSGEKLFF.

The chain recombines TRBV7-9 with TRBJ2-5; TRBD1 might be the D (6 bases). This CDR3 comprises 14 residues. Trimming removed 4 bases at V and 2 bases at J, with 11 bases between. Germline CDR1 reads SEHNR; CDR2 reads FQNEAQ (reference sequence). Written as DNA, the CDR3 is TGTGCCAGCAGCTCTGACAGGTCTCAAGAGACCCAGTACTTC. Translating gives CASSSDRSQETQYF.

This clonotype was observed at least ten times. Here the CDR3 reads CSVVPSYGHGYTF. The CDR3 nucleotides read TGCAGCGTTGTCCCCAGCTACGGGCATGGCTACACCTTC. The V and J genes are TRBV29-1 and TRBJ1-2; D is unresolved. The CDR3 extends over 13 amino acids. CDR1 SQVTM and CDR2 ANQGSEA come from the germline V gene. With 4 bases removed from V and 6 bases from J, the gap between germline ends came to 15 bases.

V usage is TRBV7-9 and J usage is TRBJ1-2, with D possibly matching TRBD1 (5 bases). The CDR3 has 14 residues. With 5 bases removed from V and 7 bases from J, the gap between germline ends came to 17 bases. Germline loops: CDR1 SEHNR, CDR2 FQNEAQ (reference sequence). The CDR3 DNA is TGTGCCAGCAGCCGACGGACGGGGGTCGGTGGCTACACCTTC. This sequence encodes CASSRRTGVGGYTF.

CDR3 region: CSIQQGNTIYF. The CDR3 DNA sequence: TGCAGCATCCAACAGGGAAACACCATATATTTT. V and J are TRBV29-1 and TRBJ1-3; no definite D call. Trimming took off 8 bases at V and 4 bases at J, with 9 bases between the two ends. Germline values: CDR1 SQVTM, CDR2 ANQGSEA. CDR3 length equals 11 residues.

In its sample, this clonotype was seen a few times. The CDR3 spells CASRRAGVNQPQHF. In DNA form, the CDR3 reads TGTGCCAGCAGAAGAGCAGGGGTAAATCAGCCCCAGCATTTT. This chain uses TRBV6-1 with TRBJ1-5, with D maybe TRBD1 (6 bases). Germline V CDR1 and CDR2: MNHNS, SASEGT. V gave up 6 bases and J gave up 4 bases, with 13 bases separating them. The CDR3 extends over 14 amino acids.

Only a few counts were recorded for this clonotype. The chain recombines TRBV20-1 with TRBJ2-7; tentatively, D is TRBD2 (6 bases). The CDR3 is 13 amino acids. Germline CDR1 DFQATT, CDR2 SNEGSKA (reference sequence). V was shortened by 3 bases and J by 4 bases, with 13 bases between the two germline ends. CDR3: CSASGSVGYEQYF. For the CDR3, the DNA is TGCAGTGCTAGCGGGAGCGTTGGATACGAGCAGTACTTC.

This clonotype was counted at least ten times. The chain combines TRBV10-1 with TRBJ2-5; possibly TRBD1 for D (6 bases). CDR1 and CDR2 from the germline V gene are WNHNN and SYGVQD (reference sequence). The CDR3 loop spans 14 amino acids. Trimming shortened V by 3 bases and J by 0 bases, and 8 bases separated the two germline ends. The CDR3 DNA is TGCGCCAGCAGTGACCGGGACAACCAAGAGACCCAGTACTTC. Translated, it gives CASSDRDNQETQYF.

The V gene is TRBV5-1, the J gene TRBJ2-7; no clear D gene. Germline assignment: CDR1 SGHRS and CDR2 YFSETQ. V shed 0 bases and J shed 3 bases, with 13 bases lying between them. The CDR3 is 15 residues long. CDR3 DNA sequence: TGCGCCAGCAGCTTGGATCCGCCAGACAACTACGAGCAGTACTTC. Translation gives CASSLDPPDNYEQYF.

With regard to this clonotype: The junction shows a germline mismatch at one end, possibly a read error. The rearrangement uses TRBV5-1 and TRBJ1-2; the D gene is possibly TRBD1 (5 bases). The CDR3 is made up of 14 amino acids. The germline gives CDR1 SGHRS, CDR2 YFSETQ. The chain's CDR3 is CASSQAPGNYGYTF. The CDR3 nucleotides are TGTGCCAGCAGCCAAGCCCCAGGGAACTATGGCTACACCTTC.

Points on this clonotype: One end of the junction is discordant with germline, which a read error may explain. This sequence joins TRBV2 and TRBJ1-2; D perhaps matches TRBD1 (6 bases). This CDR3 spans 16 amino acids. Germline V gene sequence: CDR1 SNHLY, CDR2 FYNNEI. The CDR3 here is CAISESRDTFNYGYTF. The CDR3 nucleotides read TGTGCCATCAGTGAATCCCGGGACACCTTTAACTATGGCTACACCTTC.

Many counts were recorded for this clonotype. The chain combines TRBV19 with TRBJ1-5; 8 bases are a match to TRBD1. V gave up 6 bases and J gave up 5 bases; unmatched junction bases: 9. The CDR3 spans 15 residues. Germline CDR1 LNHDA, CDR2 SQIVND (reference sequence). CDR3 region: CASRSDRGGDQPQHF. DNA for the CDR3: TGTGCCAGTAGATCTGACAGGGGAGGCGATCAGCCCCAGCATTTT.

The chain is built from TRBV7-9 and TRBJ1-5, with TRBD1 identical over 7 bases. Unmatched junction bases numbered 3, after V lost 9 bases and J lost 4 bases. Germline V gives CDR1 SEHNR, CDR2 FQNEAQ (reference sequence). The CDR3 runs 12 residues. The CDR3 spells CASGDRNQPQHF. The CDR3 region has the DNA TGTGCCAGTGGGGACAGAAATCAGCCCCAGCATTTT. Supplemented by reference TRBV7-9 and TRBJ1-5, the full variable domain reads DTGVSQNPRHKITKRGQNVTFRCDPISEHNRLYWYRQTLGQGPEFLTYFQNEAQLEKSRLLSDRFSAERPKGSFSTLEIQRTEQGDSAMYLCASGDRNQPQHFGDGTRLSIL.

This clonotype turned up a few times. V gene TRBV5-8 combines with J gene TRBJ2-5; D is ambiguous. The CDR3 extends over 14 amino acids. The germline V gene encodes CDR1 SGHTS and CDR2 YDEGEE. Trimming took off 4 bases at V and 9 bases at J, with 19 bases between the two ends. This CDR3 reads CASSPDRWDEAQYF. In DNA, the CDR3 is TGTGCCAGCAGCCCCGATAGGTGGGATGAGGCCCAGTACTTC.

This clonotype was seen ten or more times. The chain employs TRBV2 and TRBJ1-5; no firm D call. The CDR3 contains 14 residues. V was pared by 1 base and J by 8 bases, with 12 bases between. Germline V gene data show CDR1 as SNHLY and CDR2 as FYNNEI. The chain's CDR3 is CASSEGAAPEPQHF. The CDR3 region has the DNA TGTGCCAGCAGTGAAGGCGCAGCGCCGGAGCCCCAGCATTTT.

The chain employs TRBV29-1 and TRBJ2-3, with TRBD2 matching over 7 bases. CDR3 length equals 11 residues. V shed 4 bases, J shed 6 bases, and the junction held 1 base outside the gene matches. Germline V gives CDR1 SQVTM, CDR2 ANQGSEA. The CDR3 sequence is CSVGTRDTQYF. The CDR3 coding sequence is TGCAGCGTTGGGACTAGGGATACGCAGTATTTT.